A single sample gave rise to the 4 T cell receptor beta chains below, sequenced in a study of Ad26.COV2.S vaccination and SARS-CoV-2 variants. Here immunoSEQ multiplex PCR was the method, and the copy in TCRdb shows in-frame clones only, minus some. The sample gives roughly 700,000 clones, 80% to 90% of which show up once; about 1.5% is in the top ten. Treatment denoted: over 15 received Ad26.COV2.S at low or high dose, single or two shots; about five received placebo; per-sample allocation not given. After the first vaccine or placebo injection, samples were drawn on day 63. Material: peripheral blood, obtained in a trial of Ad26.COV2.S vaccine versus placebo. These receptor sequences come from a person aged 18 to 59 who received the Ad26.COV2.S COVID-19 vaccine or a placebo.

This clone occurred a few times. In DNA, the CDR3 is TGTGCCAGCAGTTACGTTGTTGGGGTTTTTCCCAACACTGAAGCTTTCTTT. Its protein product is CASSYVVGVFPNTEAFF. The rearrangement uses TRBV6-2 or TRBV6-3 and TRBJ1-1; no clear D gene. V was clipped by 2 bases and J by 2 bases, with 18 bases between them. There are 17 residues in the CDR3. Germline V gene data show CDR1 as MNHEY and CDR2 as SVGEGT.

This chain uses TRBV29-1 with TRBJ2-3; TRBD2 matches 8 bases. This CDR3 spans 15 amino acids. The junction had 10 bases not matched to a gene; V was cut back by 2 bases and J by 6 bases. Germline CDR1 and CDR2: SQVTM and ANQGSEA. CDR3 amino acids: CSVEPLADYRDTQYF. The CDR3 coding sequence is TGCAGCGTTGAACCACTAGCGGACTACAGGGATACGCAGTATTTT.

The chain carries TRBV7-2 and TRBJ1-5, with a weak D call TRBD1 (5 bases). Germline CDR1 is SGHTA and CDR2 is FQGNSA. Trimming stripped 1 base from V and 0 bases from J, with 13 bases between. The CDR3 runs to 17 residues. CDR3 in DNA: TGTGCCAGCAGCTTAGTGGGAGGGACCGGTAGCAATCAGCCCCAGCATTTT. Translating it yields CASSLVGGTGSNQPQHF.

The chain links TRBV19 to TRBJ2-1; no clear D. With 1 base removed from V and 9 bases from J, the gap between germline ends came to 4 bases. This CDR3 has 11 amino acids. The V gene's germline CDR1 is LNHDA and CDR2 SQIVND (reference sequence). The CDR3 nucleotides read TGTGCCAGTAGTATAGCGGGTGAGCAGTTCTTC. Translated, it gives CASSIAGEQFF.